These 13 T cell receptor beta chains share one sample of origin, sequenced in a study of CD8 T cell repertoires and HIV-1 epitope variants. Here immunoSEQ multiplex PCR was the method, and the copy in TCRdb shows in-frame clones only, minus some. The sample yields some 5,000 clones, 65% to 70% seen once. Their antigens are not known. Material: cultured CD8+ T cells derived from PBMCs. The source of these receptors is a male donor with HIV.

The CDR3 is CASSWAIDRDSFGYF. The CDR3 DNA follows: TGTGCCAGCAGCTGGGCGATCGACAGGGATAGTTTTGGGTACTTC. The V and J genes are TRBV5-5 and TRBJ2-7; TRBD1 aligns across 7 bases. CDR1 and CDR2 from the germline V gene are SGHKS and YYEKEE (reference sequence). J lost 12 bases, V lost 3 bases, and 18 bases had no gene match. The CDR3 has 15 residues.

In this sample, this clone turned up a few times. This chain links TRBV27 with TRBJ2-7; weak D call: TRBD1 (5 bases). The V end was cut by 6 bases, the J end by 0 bases, with 12 bases between. The CDR3 has 14 amino acids. Per germline, CDR1 MNHEY and CDR2 SMNVEV (reference sequence). CDR3 nucleotide sequence: TGTGCCAGCAGATCTACAGGAGACTCCTACGAGCAGTACTTC. It codes for CASRSTGDSYEQYF.

The chain combines TRBV2 with TRBJ1-1; 8 bases match TRBD1. Germline V gives CDR1 SNHLY, CDR2 FYNNEI. This CDR3 contains 15 residues. The V segment lost 6 bases and the J segment 4 bases; nucleotides outside the gene matches: 10. DNA for the CDR3: TGTGCCAGCAGGGAGCCCAGGGGGCCGTCCACTGAAGCTTTCTTT. Residues: CASREPRGPSTEAFF.

Note on this clone: Other nucleotide sequences in the sample specify the same CDR3. V gene TRBV7-6 combines with J gene TRBJ2-1, with TRBD2 identical over 9 bases. Trimming cost V 4 bases and J 8 bases; bases outside gene matches: 15. The germline V gene has CDR1 SGHVS and CDR2 FNYEAQ. The CDR3 is 17 amino acids. The DNA for the CDR3 is TGTGCCAGCAGCTACGCGATCGGGGAGCGGGAGGTAGATGAGCAGTTCTTC. Translated, it gives CASSYAIGEREVDEQFF.

The chain joins TRBV19 to TRBJ2-1; no reliable D call. From germline, CDR1 is LNHDA and CDR2 SQIVND (reference sequence). The CDR3 loop spans 15 amino acids. Trimming removed 0 bases from V and 7 bases from J, with 13 bases in between. The CDR3: CASSIDLARKNEQFF. The CDR3 region has the DNA TGTGCCAGTAGTATAGATTTGGCGAGGAAAAATGAGCAGTTCTTC.

This clone was counted only a few times. The rearrangement joins TRBV5-1 to TRBJ2-3, with a weak D call TRBD1 (6 bases). This CDR3 spans 13 amino acids. The germline CDR1 and CDR2 sequences are SGHRS and YFSETQ. V was trimmed by 6 bases and J by 1 base, leaving 9 bases between them. As DNA, the CDR3 is TGCGCCAGCACATGGACAGGCACAGATACGCAGTATTTT. The encoded protein is CASTWTGTDTQYF. The full variable domain, in which reference TRBV5-1 and TRBJ2-3 provide the parts outside the CDR3, is KAGVTQTPRYLIKTRGQQVTLSCSPISGHRSVSWYQQTPGQGLQFLFEYFSETQRNKGNFPGRFSGRQFSNSRSEMNVSTLELGDSALYLCASTWTGTDTQYFGPGTRLTVL.

This CDR3 reads CASNLGESSGNTIYF. CDR3 coding DNA: TGTGCCAGTAACCTAGGGGAGAGCTCTGGAAACACCATATATTTT. The genes are TRBV19 and TRBJ1-3, with D tentatively TRBD1 (5 bases). The germline V and J ends were trimmed by 7 bases and 0 bases, with 13 bases remaining between them. The V gene's germline CDR1 is LNHDA and CDR2 SQIVND (reference sequence). This CDR3 is 15 amino acids long. Variable domain in full (rest from reference TRBV19 and TRBJ1-3): DGGITQSPKYLFRKEGQNVTLSCEQNLNHDAMYWYRQDPGQGLRLIYYSQIVNDFQKGDIAEGYSVSREKKESFPLTVTSAQKNPTAFYLCASNLGESSGNTIYFGEGSWLTVV.

The genes are TRBV6-6 and TRBJ2-2; TRBD1 matches 9 bases. Germline trimming cut 4 bases from V and 3 bases from J; bases unmatched to any gene: 3. Germline loops: CDR1 MNHNY, CDR2 SVGAGI (reference sequence). This CDR3 has 15 amino acids. Here the CDR3 reads CASSWDRAYTGELFF. CDR3 sequence (DNA): TGTGCCAGCAGTTGGGACAGGGCCTACACCGGGGAGCTGTTTTTT.

The chain employs TRBV2 and TRBJ2-2; perhaps TRBD1 as D (6 bases). From germline, CDR1 is SNHLY and CDR2 FYNNEI. This CDR3 comprises 14 residues. V dropped 9 bases and J dropped 0 bases, with 11 bases sitting between them. The CDR3 protein is CARHRETNTGELFF. For the CDR3, the DNA is TGTGCCAGACACAGGGAAACGAACACCGGGGAGCTGTTTTTT.

In this sample, this clone turned up a few times. The chain carries TRBV28 and TRBJ1-1, with D unresolved. This CDR3 contains 12 residues. CDR1 and CDR2 from the germline V gene are MDHEN and SYDVKM. V lost 3 bases and J lost 1, with 3 bases in between. The CDR3 DNA reads TGTGCCAGCAGTTTTACGAACACTGAAGCTTTCTTT. This gives the protein CASSFTNTEAFF.

The genes are TRBV29-1 and TRBJ1-4; D is ambiguous. Trimming pared 3 bases from V and 3 bases from J, leaving 8 bases between. Germline V gene lookup returns CDR1 SQVTM and CDR2 ANQGSEA. This CDR3 region has 13 residues. CDR3 sequence: CSVEGDSNEKLFF. The DNA of the CDR3 is TGCAGCGTTGAGGGAGACTCTAATGAAAAACTGTTTTTT. Full variable domain (rest looked up from reference TRBV29-1 and TRBJ1-4): SAVISQKPSRDICQRGTSLTIQCQVDSQVTMMFWYRQQPGQSLTLIATANQGSEATYESGFVIDKFPISRPNLTFSTLTVSNMSPEDSSIYLCSVEGDSNEKLFFGSGTQLSVL.

This chain's CDR3 is CASSGSYEQYF. DNA of the CDR3: TGTGCCAGCAGCGGCTCCTACGAGCAGTACTTC. V usage is TRBV7-6 and J usage is TRBJ2-7; D uncertain. The V gene lost 5 bases and the J gene lost 0 bases, with 2 bases spanning the gap. The CDR3 runs 11 residues. CDR1 and CDR2 from the germline V gene are SGHVS and FNYEAQ.

There are a few counts of this clone. The chain carries TRBV7-8 and TRBJ2-7; tentatively, D is TRBD1 (5 bases). Deletions cut 6 bases from V and 5 bases from J, with 14 bases between. Germline-derived CDR1 and CDR2 are SGHVS and FQNEAQ. The CDR3 has 13 amino acids. The CDR3 DNA reads as TGTGCCAGCAGTATTAAAGGGGCCGACGAGCAGTACTTC. Encoded protein: CASSIKGADEQYF.